This TCR beta chain was captured in a study of OX40 agonist ivuxolimab in advanced cancers. This table comes from immunoSEQ multiplex PCR, and its TCRdb copy is limited to in-frame clones, with some not included. This sample has tens of thousands of clones, with over 70% found just once. The sequence derives from an adult with an advanced solid tumor such as melanoma, head and neck, liver or kidney cancer. Source: CD4+ or CD8+ T cells sorted from blood, taken in a trial of the OX40 agonist ivuxolimab.

The CDR3 bases are TGTGCCAGCAGCTTAGATGGCGTAGGGACCTACGAGCAGTACTTC. It translates to CASSLDGVGTYEQYF. The chain uses TRBV11-2 and TRBJ2-7; D not resolved. The CDR3 sequence is 15 residues long. V lost 0 bases, J lost 2 bases, and 11 bases lay in between. The V gene's germline CDR1 is SGHAT and CDR2 FQNNGV.